This TCR beta chain originates from a study of blood T cell repertoires in COVID-19. Across the whole study: Spain, Italy and the United States supplied samples that represented acute and convalescent COVID-19. From T cells, B-cell-depleted T cells, or PBMCs came the material, which was cDNA or gDNA.

Per the study methods: The assay estimated nucleated cells by amplifying reference gene primers. Clones were read by immunoSEQ multiplex PCR, and TCRdb kept only the in-frame ones, dropping some. The DNA gave D and trimming, while V, J and clone size come from that table. The sample shows around 50,000 clones, approximately 80% of them seen only once. Looked up from germline, CDR1 is SGHTA and CDR2 is FQGNSA. V gave up 7 bases and J gave up 5 bases, with 20 bases separating them. The CDR3 contains 15 residues. This clonotype was sampled from a man aged 70-80 years with acute or convalescent COVID-19. Sequenced material: peripheral blood. V and J are TRBV7-2 and TRBJ2-5; D is possibly TRBD2 (6 bases). The CDR3 here is CASTHPRDFWETQYF. The DNA of the CDR3 is TGTGCCAGCACCCACCCAAGGGACTTTTGGGAGACCCAGTACTTC. Supplemented by reference TRBV7-2 and TRBJ2-5, the full variable domain reads GAGVSQSPSNKVTEKGKDVELRCDPISGHTALYWYRQSLGQGLEFLIYFQGNSAPDKSGLPSDRFSAERTGGSVSTLTIQRTQQEDSAVYLCASTHPRDFWETQYFGPGTRLLVL.